The 18 T cell receptor beta chains presented below share a single source sample, sequenced in a study of T cells after yellow fever vaccination. TCRdb passed the 5' RACE reads through MiXCR, listing each CDR3 protein once. The sample has about 360,000 distinct CDR3 sequences, roughly 6.1% seen once; the top ten hold 15%. The material sequenced was PBMCs, taken 5 days after the yellow fever booster vaccination. The receptors were gathered from a man aged 25-40 years who received the YFV17D yellow fever vaccine.

This clonotype came up many times. The chain uses TRBV7-2 and TRBJ2-5; D not certain. The V end lost 2 bases, the J end lost 2 bases, and 9 bases lay between the germline ends. Germline CDR1 is SGHTA and CDR2 is FQGNSA. The CDR3 loop spans 14 amino acids. In DNA form, the CDR3 reads TGTGCCAGCAGCTTAAACAGAAATCAAGAGACCCAGTACTTC. Translation gives CASSLNRNQETQYF.

The chain recombines TRBV7-3 with TRBJ2-2; D is unclear. Looked up from germline, CDR1 is SGHTA and CDR2 is FQGTGA. The CDR3 covers 13 residues. The V and J ends lost 1 base and 6 bases respectively, with 6 bases between them. The CDR3 DNA reads as TGTGCCAGCAGCTTAATTCAGTCCGGGGAGCTGTTTTTT. As protein: CASSLIQSGELFF. The variable domain in full, completed from reference TRBV7-3 and TRBJ2-2, reads GAGVSQTPSNKVTEKGKYVELRCDPISGHTALYWYRQSLGQGPEFLIYFQGTGAADDSGLPNDRFFAVRPEGSVSTLKIQRTERGDSAVYLCASSLIQSGELFFGEGSRLTVL.

This clonotype was picked up a small number of times. The V call is TRBV12-3 or TRBV12-4, the J call TRBJ2-7; the D gene could be TRBD1 or TRBD2 (5 bases each). The ends were cut back, 6 bases at V and 6 bases at J, with 18 bases in the middle. CDR3 size: 14 residues. CDR3 sequence: CASSRDSGHGEQYF. DNA for the CDR3: TGTGCCAGCAGCCGCGACTCGGGGCACGGCGAGCAGTACTTC.

This chain links TRBV4-3 with TRBJ2-3, with 7 bases matching TRBD2. The CDR3 covers 14 residues. Unmatched junction bases numbered 4, after V lost 5 bases and J lost 2 bases. Looked up from germline, CDR1 is LGHNA and CDR2 is YSLEER. The CDR3 region is CASSRTRATDTQYF. The CDR3 DNA reads TGCGCCAGCAGCAGGACTAGGGCCACAGATACGCAGTATTTT.

This clonotype was seen at least ten times. The chain joins TRBV10-3 to TRBJ1-1; a weak D match, TRBD1 (6 bases). V lost 5 bases, J lost 2 bases, and 9 bases lay in between. CDR1 and CDR2 (germline): ENHRY, SYGVKD. This CDR3 comprises 13 residues. The CDR3 DNA is TGTGCCATCAGTCCGGGACATAACACTGAAGCTTTCTTT. Translation: CAISPGHNTEAFF.

The chain is built from TRBV5-5 and TRBJ2-5, with D perhaps given as TRBD1 or TRBD2 (6 bases each). The CDR3 loop spans 17 amino acids. Germline assignment: CDR1 SGHKS and CDR2 YYEKEE (reference sequence). V was clipped by 4 bases and J by 5 bases, with 24 bases between them. CDR3 DNA sequence: TGTGCCAGCAGCCCTGGAGGAGCGGGTACAAGGGGGGAGACCCAGTACTTC. This gives the protein CASSPGGAGTRGETQYF.

This clonotype was observed a handful of times. The V and J genes are TRBV7-2 and TRBJ2-2, with D possibly matching TRBD2 (6 bases). The germline V gene encodes CDR1 SGHTA and CDR2 FQGNSA. The CDR3 has 16 residues. V was trimmed by 6 bases and J by 1 base, leaving 15 bases between them. CDR3 sequence (DNA): TGTGCCAGCAGAACCACGAGCGGGCTGAACACCGGGGAGCTGTTTTTT. The encoded protein is CASRTTSGLNTGELFF.

This clonotype was observed at least ten times. CDR3 DNA sequence: TGTGCCAGCAGTTTGGGTCTAGCAGGCACCGGGGAGCTGTTTTTT. Protein: CASSLGLAGTGELFF. The chain links TRBV12-3 or TRBV12-4 to TRBJ2-2, with a possible D match to TRBD2 (5 bases). V lost 3 bases and J lost 4, with 12 bases in between. The CDR3 totals 15 residues.

This clonotype was observed a handful of times. The gene calls are TRBV24-1 and TRBJ2-3; D tentatively reads TRBD1 or TRBD2 (5 bases each). This CDR3 is 16 amino acids long. Trimming pared 4 bases from V and 4 bases from J, leaving 17 bases between. CDR1 and CDR2 (germline): KGHDR, SFDVKD. The DNA of the CDR3 is TGTGCCACCAGTGACCCCGGTCGTGGGGGTCCAGATACGCAGTATTTT. Encoded protein: CATSDPGRGGPDTQYF.

Only a few counts were recorded for this clonotype. V is TRBV20-1 and J is TRBJ2-7, with 12 bases matching TRBD2. This CDR3 comprises 14 residues. The trim removed 6 bases at V and 9 bases at J, leaving 12 bases unmatched. The germline V gene encodes CDR1 DFQATT and CDR2 SNEGSKA (reference sequence). CDR3 in DNA: TGCAGTGCAAGGACTAGCGGGATCCCCGGGGGGCAGTACTTC. Translation: CSARTSGIPGGQYF.

The rearrangement uses TRBV7-8 and TRBJ2-5; D is unclear. V lost 5 bases and J lost 5, with 18 bases in between. Germline V gene sequence: CDR1 SGHVS, CDR2 FQNEAQ. This CDR3 is built from 15 residues. Here the CDR3 DNA reads TGTGCCAGCAGCCCCTGGGCTTTTCGAGTTGAGACCCAGTACTTC. Translated, it gives CASSPWAFRVETQYF.

This clonotype came up many times. The chain has TRBV6-1 and TRBJ2-1; 8 bases are shared with TRBD2. This CDR3 comprises 15 residues. J was trimmed by 8 bases and V by 1 base; bases with no gene match: 7. Germline values: CDR1 MNHNS, CDR2 SASEGT. This CDR3 reads CASSEGWRGADEQFF. CDR3 DNA sequence: TGTGCCAGCAGTGAAGGCTGGCGGGGGGCGGATGAGCAGTTCTTC.

This clonotype was seen only a few times. The chain is built from TRBV5-4 and TRBJ2-2; the match to TRBD2 covers 8 bases. Germline loops: CDR1 SGHNT, CDR2 YYREEE (reference sequence). V lost 3 bases and J lost 4; bases outside the gene matches: 14. The CDR3 is 18 amino acids. CDR3 in amino acids: CASSSPRTSGAITGELFF. The CDR3 DNA reads as TGTGCCAGCAGCTCCCCGAGAACTAGCGGAGCAATCACCGGGGAGCTGTTTTTT.

The chain employs TRBV20-1 and TRBJ2-1; D is possibly TRBD2 (7 bases). The length of the CDR3 is 15 residues. With 5 bases removed from V and 2 bases from J, the gap between germline ends came to 16 bases. CDR1 is DFQATT and CDR2 is SNEGSKA in the germline V gene (reference sequence). CDR3 residues: CSALQRDKTYNEQFF. The CDR3 bases are TGCAGTGCTCTTCAGCGGGACAAGACCTACAATGAGCAGTTCTTC.

This clonotype was detected only a few times. The chain joins TRBV20-1 to TRBJ2-7; 8 nucleotides match TRBD2. The ends lost 2 bases at V and 1 base at J; junction bases unmatched: 10. CDR1 and CDR2 (germline): DFQATT, SNEGSKA (reference sequence). The CDR3 extends over 16 amino acids. CDR3 nucleotide sequence: TGCAGTGCTAGAACCGCACTAGCGGAGGGATCCTACGAGCAGTACTTC. The encoded protein is CSARTALAEGSYEQYF.

The table lists this clonotype with many counts. The rearrangement joins TRBV12-3 or TRBV12-4 to TRBJ2-7; D remains unclear. V lost 3 bases, J lost 5 bases, and 14 bases lay in between. The CDR3 extends over 14 amino acids. The CDR3 here is CASSFRQVRDEQYF. CDR3 sequence (DNA): TGTGCCAGCAGTTTTCGGCAGGTGAGAGACGAGCAGTACTTC.

Only a few counts were recorded for this clonotype. The V and J genes are TRBV6-1 and TRBJ2-2; D might be TRBD1 (5 bases). Deletions cut 5 bases from V and 1 base from J, with 11 bases between. The CDR3 is 15 residues long. The germline CDR1 and CDR2 sequences are MNHNS and SASEGT. The CDR3 loop is CASSPFDRNTGELFF. For the CDR3, the DNA is TGTGCCAGCAGTCCCTTTGACAGGAACACCGGGGAGCTGTTTTTT.

The chain joins TRBV30 to TRBJ2-2; 8 bases fit TRBD1. There are 14 residues in the CDR3. Germline V lookup: CDR1 GTSNPN, CDR2 SVGIG (reference sequence). V dropped 8 bases and J dropped 2; count of bases not matched to a gene: 7. The CDR3 DNA reads TGTGCCGGTGACAGGGGACCTAACACCGGGGAGCTGTTTTTT. Translating gives CAGDRGPNTGELFF.